The 26 T cell receptor beta chains presented below share a single source sample, sequenced in a study of early T cells in non-severe SARS-CoV-2 infection. One entry per CDR3 protein results from TCRdb running MiXCR on the 5' RACE reads. This table has some 77,000 distinct CDR3 sequences, approximately 12% appearing once. Sequencing was performed on whole blood, taken at baseline. These receptors all come from an adult who was a healthcare worker with PCR-confirmed SARS-CoV-2 infection or an uninfected control (not recorded which). The donor label of this sample is uncertain.

At least ten counts were recorded for this clonotype. V is TRBV7-6 and J is TRBJ1-1; 8 nucleotides line up with TRBD1. CDR1 is SGHVS, CDR2 FNYEAQ, per germline. Germline trimming cut 5 bases from V and 10 bases from J; bases unmatched to any gene: 9. The CDR3 sequence is 13 residues long. CDR3 loop: CASSPGTGVGAFF. In DNA, the CDR3 is TGTGCCAGCAGCCCGGGGACAGGAGTTGGAGCTTTCTTT.

In this sample, this clonotype turned up many times. This chain uses TRBV3-1 with TRBJ1-1, with 10 positions matching TRBD1. CDR3 length: 15 residues. V shed 4 bases and J 4 bases; nucleotides not matched to a gene: 6. CDR1 LGHDT and CDR2 YNNKEL come from the germline V gene (reference sequence). In DNA, the CDR3 is TGTGCCAGCAGCCCCCGGGACAGGGGCCCCACTGAAGCTTTCTTT. Translation gives CASSPRDRGPTEAFF.

This clonotype has a handful of counts. This chain connects TRBV19 to TRBJ2-1, with D possibly being TRBD2 (7 bases). The CDR3 runs to 14 residues. V lost 1 base to trimming and J lost 8 bases, with 12 bases between them. CDR1 LNHDA and CDR2 SQIVND come from the germline V gene (reference sequence). CDR3 DNA sequence: TGTGCCAGTAGTATAGTGGGAGGGGGTGATGAGCAGTTCTTC. Translation: CASSIVGGGDEQFF.

This clonotype showed up just a few times. The chain links TRBV20-1 to TRBJ2-2; no clear D. Germline loops: CDR1 DFQATT, CDR2 SNEGSKA (reference sequence). This CDR3 has 14 residues. Trimming stripped 4 bases from V and 0 bases from J, with 9 bases between. The CDR3 loop is CSATFPPNTGELFF. As DNA, the CDR3 is TGCAGTGCTACCTTCCCCCCGAACACCGGGGAGCTGTTTTTT.

The V call is TRBV5-1, the J call TRBJ2-3; D is possibly TRBD1 (5 bases). The CDR3 length is 14 residues. The ends were cut back, 0 bases at V and 8 bases at J, with 13 bases in the middle. Germline V gene lookup returns CDR1 SGHRS and CDR2 YFSETQ. CDR3 loop: CASSLERGSATQYF. As DNA, the CDR3 is TGCGCCAGCAGCTTGGAAAGGGGAAGCGCTACGCAGTATTTT. Variable domain in full (rest from reference TRBV5-1 and TRBJ2-3): KAGVTQTPRYLIKTRGQQVTLSCSPISGHRSVSWYQQTPGQGLQFLFEYFSETQRNKGNFPGRFSGRQFSNSRSEMNVSTLELGDSALYLCASSLERGSATQYFGPGTRLTVL.

The V call is TRBV6-5, the J call TRBJ2-3; a weak D match, TRBD2 (6 bases). Germline CDR1 reads MNHEY; CDR2 reads SVGAGI. V lost 0 bases and J 8 bases, leaving 9 bases between the germline ends. The CDR3 spans 13 residues. The chain's CDR3 is CASSYSGGGTQYF. CDR3 nucleotides: TGTGCCAGCAGTTACTCCGGGGGTGGTACGCAGTATTTT.

J is TRBJ2-7 and V is TRBV18, with TRBD1 as a possible D gene (6 bases). CDR1 is KGHSH, CDR2 LQKENI, per germline. The CDR3 covers 15 residues. V was trimmed by 6 bases and J by 0 bases, leaving 15 bases between them. The CDR3 region has the DNA TGTGCCAGCTCGCCCCAGGGGAACCCCTCCTACGAGCAGTACTTC. Translated, it gives CASSPQGNPSYEQYF.

The genes are TRBV12-3 or TRBV12-4 and TRBJ1-1; D not certain. The V end lost 3 bases, the J end lost 1 base, and 6 bases lay between the germline ends. This CDR3 spans 13 amino acids. The CDR3 region has the DNA TGTGCCAGCAGTTTGGATGAGAACACTGAAGCTTTCTTT. This encodes CASSLDENTEAFF.

This clonotype appeared many times. V is TRBV9 and J is TRBJ1-6, with unresolved D. The CDR3 runs 16 residues. Trimming stripped 0 bases from V and 0 bases from J, with 7 bases between. In germline, CDR1 is SGDLS, CDR2 YYNGEE. The CDR3 sequence is CASSVDFSSYNSPLHF. The CDR3 region has the DNA TGTGCCAGCAGCGTAGATTTCAGCTCCTATAATTCACCCCTCCACTTT.

This clonotype has only a few counts. V gene TRBV12-3 or TRBV12-4 combines with J gene TRBJ2-5; D uncertain. V lost 5 bases and J 5 bases, leaving 12 bases between the germline ends. This CDR3 region has 13 residues. As DNA, the CDR3 is TGTGCCAGCAGTCTGGCCCTGACGGAGACCCAGTACTTC. Encoded protein: CASSLALTETQYF.

This clonotype came up many times. The gene calls are TRBV2 and TRBJ1-1, with unresolved D. V gave up 4 bases and J gave up 6 bases, with 6 bases separating them. Per the germline V gene, CDR1 is SNHLY and CDR2 is FYNNEI. This CDR3 region has 11 residues. The CDR3 nucleotides read TGTGCCAGCAGTGTTAGGGCTGAAGCTTTCTTT. Protein sequence: CASSVRAEAFF.

This chain joins TRBV5-1 and TRBJ1-1; D is possibly TRBD1 (5 bases). The CDR3 runs 15 residues. Deletions cut 4 bases from V and 1 base from J, with 14 bases between. The germline V gene has CDR1 SGHRS and CDR2 YFSETQ. The CDR3 loop reads CASSHGGFRNTEAFF. The CDR3 region has the DNA TGCGCCAGCAGCCATGGGGGTTTCAGGAACACTGAAGCTTTCTTT.

The gene calls are TRBV12-5 and TRBJ2-7; the D gene could be TRBD1 or TRBD2 (5 bases each). The CDR3 sequence is 16 residues long. V was clipped by 0 bases and J by 0 bases, with 12 bases between them. Germline values: CDR1 LGHNT, CDR2 FRNRAP. This CDR3 reads CASGLVLDSSSYEQYF. CDR3 in DNA: TGTGCTAGTGGTTTGGTACTAGACAGTAGCTCCTACGAGCAGTACTTC.

Ten or more counts support this clonotype. J is TRBJ2-5 and V is TRBV7-2; D could derive from TRBD1 or TRBD2 (7 bases each). There are 14 residues in the CDR3. The germline gives CDR1 SGHTA, CDR2 FQGNSA. V lost 7 bases and J lost 3, with 15 bases in between. The CDR3 here is CASTRGGSEETQYF. The CDR3 DNA is TGTGCCAGCACCAGGGGGGGGAGCGAAGAGACCCAGTACTTC.

The V and J genes are TRBV21-1 and TRBJ2-7; the D call in the table, TRBD2, was not verified against the DNA. TRBV21-1 is recorded as a pseudogene. CDR3 size: 11 residues. In DNA form, the CDR3 reads TGTGCCAGCCTCCTCCTCTACGAGCAGTACTTC. Its protein product is CASLLLYEQYF.

The chain carries TRBV10-2 and TRBJ2-5, with 9 bases fitting TRBD1. The V and J ends lost 2 bases and 3 bases, in that order; junction bases with no gene match: 4. The CDR3 has 15 amino acids. Germline V gene data show CDR1 as WSHSY and CDR2 as SAAADI. In DNA form, the CDR3 reads TGCGCCAGCAGTGAGGAAGGGGACAGGGAAGAGACCCAGTACTTC. Amino acids: CASSEEGDREETQYF.

This chain joins TRBV23-1 and TRBJ2-7, with 10 bases aligning to TRBD1. TRBV23-1 is an open reading frame whose function is uncertain. After removal of 3 bases from V and 2 bases from J, the junction contained 7 bases not matched to a gene. There are 16 residues in the CDR3. The CDR3 loop reads CASSHMHGQGAYEQYF. CDR3 nucleotide sequence: TGCGCCAGCAGTCACATGCACGGACAGGGGGCCTACGAGCAGTACTTC.

The V and J genes are TRBV5-1 and TRBJ1-4; 8 bases fit TRBD1. The CDR3 contains 14 residues. Germline V gene lookup returns CDR1 SGHRS and CDR2 YFSETQ. Germline trimming cut 4 bases from V and 8 bases from J; bases unmatched to any gene: 7. The CDR3 sequence: CASSQEDREEKLFF. In DNA form, the CDR3 reads TGCGCCAGCAGCCAGGAGGACAGGGAGGAAAAACTGTTTTTT.

This CDR3 is CASRERITYNEQFF. The CDR3 nucleotides read TGTGCCAGCAGAGAGCGAATAACCTACAATGAGCAGTTCTTC. The chain employs TRBV6-2 or TRBV6-3 and TRBJ2-1, with no clear D. The CDR3 spans 14 residues. Per the germline V gene, CDR1 is MNHEY and CDR2 is SVGEGT. The germline V and J ends were trimmed by 6 bases and 2 bases, with 11 bases remaining between them.

The rearrangement joins TRBV29-1 to TRBJ1-2, with a tentative D call TRBD1 (6 bases). This CDR3 has 13 residues. The germline gives CDR1 SQVTM, CDR2 ANQGSEA. Trimming took 7 bases from V and 3 from J, leaving 15 bases between them. The CDR3 nucleotides read TGCAGCGCAGATGGACAGACCCACTATGGCTACACCTTC. Translating gives CSADGQTHYGYTF.

This clonotype was observed a handful of times. This chain connects TRBV7-2 to TRBJ2-5, with D perhaps matching TRBD2 (6 bases). The germline CDR1 and CDR2 sequences are SGHTA and FQGNSA. The CDR3 length is 15 residues. Trimming cost V 5 bases and J 7 bases, with 20 bases left between them. The CDR3, as DNA: TGTGCCAGCAGCCCTTCCGGGACTGCACGCGGGACCCAGTACTTC. Encoded protein: CASSPSGTARGTQYF.

This sequence joins TRBV7-2 and TRBJ2-3; 10 nucleotides line up with TRBD2. Per germline, CDR1 SGHTA and CDR2 FQGNSA. V was pared by 2 bases and J by 2 bases, with 7 bases of the junction left unmatched. The CDR3 has 17 amino acids. The CDR3 DNA reads as TGTGCCAGCAGCTTACTAGCGGGAGAGTACCTCACAGATACGCAGTATTTT. It encodes CASSLLAGEYLTDTQYF.

This chain links TRBV7-6 with TRBJ2-3; D ambiguous. The CDR3 has 16 residues. The V gene's germline CDR1 is SGHVS and CDR2 FNYEAQ. With 1 base removed from V and 0 bases from J, the gap between germline ends came to 11 bases. The CDR3 protein is CASSLGRLDSTDTQYF. In DNA form, the CDR3 reads TGTGCCAGCAGCTTAGGCCGCCTAGACAGCACAGATACGCAGTATTTT.

The chain is built from TRBV3-1 and TRBJ2-7, with D tentatively TRBD1 (5 bases). Germline V lookup: CDR1 LGHDT, CDR2 YNNKEL (reference sequence). This CDR3 is 16 amino acids long. The V and J ends lost 3 bases and 5 bases respectively, with 20 bases between them. The CDR3: CASSQISGSDNHEQYF. The CDR3 DNA is TGTGCCAGCAGCCAGATCTCAGGGTCGGATAACCACGAGCAGTACTTC.

The count of this clonotype is one. The chain uses TRBV20-1 and TRBJ2-4; 7 nucleotides match TRBD1. Looked up from germline, CDR1 is DFQATT and CDR2 is SNEGSKA (reference sequence). V gave up 8 bases and J gave up 5 bases; unmatched junction bases: 3. The CDR3 is 11 amino acids. The CDR3 region has the DNA TGCAGTTATGACAGGGAAAACATTCAGTACTTC. The encoded protein is CSYDRENIQYF.

The V call is TRBV7-8, the J call TRBJ2-3; no clear D. Germline CDR1 SGHVS, CDR2 FQNEAQ. The CDR3 is 12 amino acids. Between the trimmed V and J ends, which lost 2 bases and 4 bases, there was a span of 4 bases. The DNA of the CDR3 is TGTGCCAGCAGCTTATTATCAGATACGCAGTATTTT. Translation: CASSLLSDTQYF.